This TCR beta chain is drawn from a study of blood T cell repertoires in COVID-19. Study context: The samples span acute and convalescent COVID-19 from the United States, Italy and Spain. In each case, the material was cDNA or gDNA derived from T cells, B-cell-depleted T cells, or PBMCs.

Per the study methods: Amplification of reference gene primers was used by the study to estimate nucleated cell counts. Produced via immunoSEQ multiplex PCR; TCRdb's table is partial and in-frame only. V, J and clone size are taken as reported in that table, and D and trimming were inferred from the DNA itself. This table has around 150,000 clones, 88% appearing once. This receptor was identified in a man aged 55 to 69 with active or convalescent COVID-19. The sample consisted of peripheral blood.

As DNA, the CDR3 is TGTGCCAGCAGCGAAAGGGGATCCAAGACCTACGAGCAGTACTTC. It is translated as CASSERGSKTYEQYF. This chain joins TRBV7-2 and TRBJ2-7; D is perhaps TRBD1 (5 bases). Trimming cost V 5 bases and J 2 bases, with 16 bases left between them. The V gene's germline CDR1 is SGHTA and CDR2 FQGNSA. The CDR3 consists of 15 residues.